This TCR beta chain was retrieved from a study of T cell changes during pregnancy in multiple sclerosis. Produced via immunoSEQ multiplex PCR; TCRdb's table is partial and in-frame only. The sample consists of approximately 100,000 clones, approximately 91% of them appearing once. Germline loops: CDR1 MNHNS, CDR2 SASEGT. The CDR3 contains 13 residues. V was trimmed by 4 bases and J by 2 bases, leaving 9 bases between them. The input for sequencing was peripheral blood, taken in the second trimester of pregnancy. The chain employs TRBV6-1 and TRBJ2-7; no firm D call. The clonotype originates from a female donor with multiple sclerosis, enrolled in a pregnancy study. This CDR3 reads CASSGLFTYEQYF. The CDR3 DNA follows: TGTGCCAGCAGTGGACTGTTCACCTACGAGCAGTACTTC.